Below, 22 T cell receptor beta chains from the same sample are listed, as sequenced in a study of CD8 T cells in Susac syndrome. Reverse transcription used roughly 0.45 to 1 ug RNA and random hexamers. TCRdb fed the immunoSEQ multiplex PCR reads into MiXCR, producing one record per CDR3 protein. This table has about 210,000 distinct CDR3 sequences, 95% appearing once. Input material: CD4+ T cells from PBMCs. These receptors all stem from a human donor with multiple sclerosis.

The V gene is TRBV20-1, the J gene TRBJ2-1; 8 positions match TRBD2. V lost 5 bases, J lost 7 bases, and 13 bases stayed unmatched. The CDR3 length is 15 residues. The germline V gene encodes CDR1 DFQATT and CDR2 SNEGSKA (reference sequence). CDR3 coding DNA: TGCAGTGCTCAAAAACCGGGGGGGCTTAGGAATGAGCAGTTCTTC. It is translated as CSAQKPGGLRNEQFF.

This clonotype was seen once. This rearrangement joins TRBV24-1 to TRBJ2-3; 7 bases fit TRBD2. The germline CDR1 and CDR2 sequences are KGHDR and SFDVKD. The V segment lost 5 bases and the J segment 5 bases; nucleotides outside the gene matches: 6. The CDR3 extends over 14 amino acids. The DNA of the CDR3 is TGTGCCACCAGTGCCCTTGGGGGGGAAGATACGCAGTATTTT. Residues: CATSALGGEDTQYF.

The chain has TRBV7-9 and TRBJ1-5; D remains unclear. This CDR3 spans 11 amino acids. Germline V CDR1 and CDR2: SEHNR, FQNEAQ (reference sequence). Deletions cut 4 bases from V and 9 bases from J, with 7 bases between. The CDR3 loop is CASSSLGPQHF. The CDR3 coding sequence is TGTGCCAGCAGCTCCTTGGGGCCCCAGCATTTT.

The chain combines TRBV2 with TRBJ1-2; tentatively, D is TRBD1 (5 bases). This CDR3 region has 11 residues. V lost 7 bases to trimming and J lost 8 bases, with 11 bases between them. Looked up from germline, CDR1 is SNHLY and CDR2 is FYNNEI. The DNA for the CDR3 is TGTGCCAGCATCCTCAAGGGGGGCTACACCTTC. Amino acids: CASILKGGYTF.

The chain carries TRBV2 and TRBJ1-2, with 9 bases lining up with TRBD1. This CDR3 spans 15 amino acids. V trimming: 8 bases; J trimming: 4 bases; junction bases outside the gene matches: 11. From germline, CDR1 is SNHLY and CDR2 FYNNEI. CDR3 protein: CASSTNRGRPYGYTF. The CDR3 nucleotides read TGTGCCAGCTCTACGAACAGGGGGCGACCCTATGGCTACACCTTC.

The CDR3 nucleotides read TGTGCCAGCAGTCCTGAGCGGGAGCGGGGCACAGATACGCAGTATTTT. It translates to CASSPERERGTDTQYF. The rearrangement joins TRBV28 to TRBJ2-3; TRBD2 agrees at 8 bases. The CDR3 runs to 16 residues. V was clipped by 5 bases and J by 1 base; unmatched bases: 8. Germline V gene data show CDR1 as MDHEN and CDR2 as SYDVKM.

The chain carries TRBV28 and TRBJ2-7; D is undetermined. Trimming left V 4 bases short and J 3 bases short, with 4 bases between. The CDR3 is 11 residues long. The V gene's germline CDR1 is MDHEN and CDR2 SYDVKM. The CDR3 region is CASSSIYEQYF. Here the CDR3 DNA reads TGTGCCAGCAGTTCCATCTACGAGCAGTACTTC.

This CDR3 is CSVDPGLRAQYF. The CDR3 DNA sequence: TGCAGCGTTGATCCGGGGTTGAGGGCCCAGTACTTC. This rearrangement joins TRBV29-1 to TRBJ2-5; possible D gene TRBD2, 5 bases. The germline V gene has CDR1 SQVTM and CDR2 ANQGSEA. CDR3 length: 12 residues. Between the trimmed V and J ends, which lost 3 bases and 9 bases, there was a span of 14 bases.

The V and J genes are TRBV29-1 and TRBJ2-7; 9 bases agree with TRBD1. Germline assignment: CDR1 SQVTM and CDR2 ANQGSEA. After removal of 8 bases from V and 5 bases from J, the junction contained 16 bases not matched to a gene. The CDR3 spans 15 residues. The CDR3 region is CSLSPPGQGCHEQYF. In DNA form, the CDR3 reads TGCAGCCTCTCTCCCCCGGGACAGGGTTGTCACGAGCAGTACTTC.

The chain recombines TRBV3-1 with TRBJ2-5; no definite D call. Germline CDR1 reads LGHDT; CDR2 reads YNNKEL (reference sequence). This CDR3 contains 13 residues. V was trimmed by 7 bases and J by 7 bases, leaving 16 bases between them. The DNA of the CDR3 is TGTGCCAGCACCCCTTCGGTCCTGGGGACCCAGTACTTC. It translates to CASTPSVLGTQYF.

This chain joins TRBV20-1 and TRBJ2-7; 9 nucleotides line up with TRBD2. The junction had 6 bases not matched to a gene; V was cut back by 6 bases and J by 3 bases. The CDR3 totals 13 residues. The germline gives CDR1 DFQATT, CDR2 SNEGSKA (reference sequence). The CDR3 is CSAELSGSYEQYF. DNA of the CDR3: TGCAGTGCAGAGCTTAGCGGGAGCTACGAGCAGTACTTC.

The chain carries TRBV20-1 and TRBJ2-7; either TRBD1 or TRBD2 may fit D (5 bases each). The CDR3 is 14 amino acids. V was shortened by 6 bases and J by 2 bases, with 17 bases between the two germline ends. CDR1 is DFQATT, CDR2 SNEGSKA, per germline (reference sequence). DNA for the CDR3: TGCAGTGCAGGTCCCGGGACGGGCCCCTACGAGCAGTACTTC. Residues: CSAGPGTGPYEQYF.

The rearrangement uses TRBV4-1 and TRBJ1-4; D is perhaps TRBD1 (6 bases). The CDR3 has 14 residues. Germline CDR1 and CDR2: MGHRA and YSYEKL. Trimming stripped 3 bases from V and 7 bases from J, with 12 bases between. CDR3 DNA: TGCGCCAGCAGCCAGGGTGACAGGCTTGAAAAACTGTTTTTT. This encodes CASSQGDRLEKLFF.

The V call is TRBV29-1, the J call TRBJ1-1; TRBD1 agrees at 7 bases. Trimming at V came to 8 bases and at J to 6 bases, leaving 6 bases not matched to a gene. This CDR3 is built from 11 residues. CDR1 is SQVTM, CDR2 ANQGSEA, per germline. The CDR3: CSIHTGAEAFF. The CDR3 coding sequence is TGCAGCATACACACAGGGGCTGAAGCTTTCTTT.

This chain connects TRBV2 to TRBJ2-7; perhaps TRBD1 as D (6 bases). Trimming took 11 bases from V and 6 from J, leaving 20 bases between them. This CDR3 has 13 residues. Germline CDR1 reads SNHLY; CDR2 reads FYNNEI. The DNA of the CDR3 is TGTGCCGGCACGGGCACAGGGTCCGTCGAGCAGTACTTC. Translation: CAGTGTGSVEQYF. The complete variable domain, with remaining parts taken from reference TRBV2 and TRBJ2-7, reads EPEVTQTPSHQVTQMGQEVILRCVPISNHLYFYWYRQILGQKVEFLVSFYNNEISEKSEIFDDQFSVERPDGSNFTLKIRSTKLEDSAMYFCAGTGTGSVEQYFGPGTRLTVT.

The table lists this clonotype with a few counts. DNA of the CDR3: TGTGCCAGCAGCGCGACACTGTTTACAGATACGCAGTATTTT. Translation gives CASSATLFTDTQYF. The V and J genes are TRBV9 and TRBJ2-3; D not certain. The V end lost 3 bases, the J end lost 3 bases, and 11 bases lay between the germline ends. The CDR3 is 14 amino acids. Germline V gene data show CDR1 as SGDLS and CDR2 as YYNGEE.

The V gene is TRBV2, the J gene TRBJ2-1; D perhaps matches TRBD2 (6 bases). The V end was cut by 8 bases, the J end by 9 bases, with 11 bases between. CDR1 SNHLY and CDR2 FYNNEI come from the germline V gene. The CDR3 loop spans 11 amino acids. The CDR3 nucleotides read TGTGCCAGCCACAGGAGGGTTGAGCAGTTCTTC. Its protein product is CASHRRVEQFF.

The V gene is TRBV12-3 or TRBV12-4, the J gene TRBJ2-3; D may match TRBD1 or TRBD2 (5 bases each). The CDR3 is 11 amino acids. Trimming removed 5 bases from V and 8 bases from J, with 8 bases in between. CDR3 region: CASSTGGTQYF. The CDR3 bases are TGTGCCAGCAGTACTGGGGGTACGCAGTATTTT.

V gene TRBV6-1 combines with J gene TRBJ2-1, with 8 bases aligning to TRBD2. CDR3 length: 16 amino acids. CDR1 is MNHNS, CDR2 SASEGT, per germline. V dropped 6 bases and J dropped 0; count of bases not matched to a gene: 7. In DNA form, the CDR3 reads TGTGCCAGCAGAAAGCTAGCGGGCCGCTCCTACAATGAGCAGTTCTTC. Translated, it gives CASRKLAGRSYNEQFF.

This chain joins TRBV27 and TRBJ1-2, with D possibly being TRBD1 (5 bases). Germline CDR1 MNHEY, CDR2 SMNVEV (reference sequence). The CDR3 sequence is 13 residues long. Trimming left V 8 bases short and J 4 bases short, with 14 bases between. Written as DNA, the CDR3 is TGTGCCAGCGCTACCTCGGGGGGCTATGGCTACACCTTC. Its protein product is CASATSGGYGYTF.

The chain joins TRBV4-1 to TRBJ2-1, with 10 bases identical to TRBD2. The J segment lost 4 bases and the V segment lost 6 bases, leaving 6 bases of the junction unmatched. CDR1 and CDR2 (germline): MGHRA, YSYEKL. This CDR3 spans 15 amino acids. In nucleotides, the CDR3 is TGCGCCAGCAGATCCGGACTAGCGGATTACAATGAGCAGTTCTTC. It encodes CASRSGLADYNEQFF.

V and J are TRBV29-1 and TRBJ2-1; D remains ambiguous. This CDR3 spans 12 amino acids. V was shortened by 7 bases and J by 2 bases, with 9 bases between the two germline ends. CDR1 is SQVTM and CDR2 is ANQGSEA in the germline V gene. DNA of the CDR3: TGCAGCGCCTCTTGGGCCTACAATGAGCAGTTCTTC. Residues: CSASWAYNEQFF.